This T cell receptor (beta chain) appears in the sequencing data of a study of shared clonotypes between healthy human individuals. Study information: The study enrolled a couple of women and a few men aged 18 to 49. Used for every donor were three CD4 naive, three CD4 memory, two CD8 naive and one CD8 memory plate.

This clone was observed a single time. Deep-level running was used for the assay. Measured with immunoSEQ multiplex PCR; TCRdb has only the in-frame clones, and not every one. Of over a million clones listed, roughly 96% are singletons. Per germline, CDR1 SGHKS and CDR2 YYEKEE (reference sequence). The V end was cut by 0 bases, the J end by 12 bases, with 12 bases between. CDR3 length: 12 amino acids. Sequencing was carried out using naive CD4+ T cells sorted from blood. Specified subset: CD45RA+ positively selected. The TCR comes from a man aged 25-45 years in good health. V is TRBV5-5 and J is TRBJ1-1, with D maybe TRBD1 (5 bases). The DNA for the CDR3 is TGTGCCAGCAGCTTGGACCTCAGGGCTACTTTCTTT. It yields the protein CASSLDLRATFF.